These 4 T cell receptor beta chains were sequenced from one sample in a study of T cell responses to AZD1222 COVID-19 vaccine. Assay used: immunoSEQ multiplex PCR; TCRdb lists only in-frame clones, some missing. The sample consists of about 120,000 clones, 75% to 90% of them appearing once. The sequencing used peripheral blood, collected on day 0 of AZD1222 vaccination. Every receptor here comes from an adult in good health.

The chain carries TRBV3-1 (or the pseudogene TRBV3-2) and TRBJ1-2; 7 nucleotides line up with TRBD1. Germline CDR1 is LGHDT and CDR2 is YNNKEL (reference sequence). CDR3 length: 14 amino acids. Germline trimming cut 4 bases from V and 3 bases from J; bases unmatched to any gene: 5. Here the CDR3 DNA reads TGTGCCAGCAGCCCCCAGGGGGAGGACTATGGCTACACCTTC. Its translation: CASSPQGEDYGYTF.

This chain connects TRBV29-1 to TRBJ1-4; 7 bases are shared with TRBD1. This CDR3 is built from 12 residues. CDR1 is SQVTM, CDR2 ANQGSEA, per germline. Germline trimming cut 6 bases from V and 5 bases from J; bases unmatched to any gene: 3. CDR3 residues: CSVTGQNEKLFF. The DNA of the CDR3 is TGCAGCGTAACGGGACAGAATGAAAAACTGTTTTTT.

The rearrangement joins TRBV6-5 to TRBJ2-5; D possibly corresponds to TRBD1 (6 bases). Germline loops: CDR1 MNHEY, CDR2 SVGAGI. This CDR3 is built from 14 residues. V gave up 3 bases and J gave up 2 bases, with 10 bases separating them. For the CDR3, the DNA is TGTGCCAGCAGTTATACAGGGCGGCAAGAGACCCAGTACTTC. This codes for CASSYTGRQETQYF.

The chain combines TRBV19 with TRBJ2-7, with D possibly matching TRBD2 (5 bases). Germline values: CDR1 LNHDA, CDR2 SQIVND (reference sequence). V was cut by 3 bases and J by 1 base, with 13 bases left in between. This CDR3 comprises 15 residues. The CDR3 DNA reads TGTGCCAGTAGTATTAGCCGGGGAGCATCCTACGAGCAGTACTTC. Translating it yields CASSISRGASYEQYF.